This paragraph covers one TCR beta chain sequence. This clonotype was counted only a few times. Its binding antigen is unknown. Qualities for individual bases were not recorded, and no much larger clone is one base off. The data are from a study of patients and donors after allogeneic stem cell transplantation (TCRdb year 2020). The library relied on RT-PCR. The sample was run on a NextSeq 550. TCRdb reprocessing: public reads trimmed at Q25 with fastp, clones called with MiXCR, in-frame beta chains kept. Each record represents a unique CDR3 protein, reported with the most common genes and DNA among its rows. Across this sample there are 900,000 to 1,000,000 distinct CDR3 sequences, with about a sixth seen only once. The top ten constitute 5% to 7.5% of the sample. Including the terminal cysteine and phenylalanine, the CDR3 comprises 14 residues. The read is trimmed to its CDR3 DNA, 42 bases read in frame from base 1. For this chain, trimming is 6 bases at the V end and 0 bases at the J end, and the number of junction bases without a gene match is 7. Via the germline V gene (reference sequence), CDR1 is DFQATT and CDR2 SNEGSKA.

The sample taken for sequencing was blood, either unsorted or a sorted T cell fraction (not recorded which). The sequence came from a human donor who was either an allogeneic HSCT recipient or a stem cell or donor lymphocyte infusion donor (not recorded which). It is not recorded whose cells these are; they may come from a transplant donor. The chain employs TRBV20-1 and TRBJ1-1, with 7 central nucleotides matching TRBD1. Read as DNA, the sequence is TGCAGTGCGCGTCGGGACAGTCTGAACACTGAAGCTTTCTTT. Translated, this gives CSARRDSLNTEAFF.